Presented here are 24 T cell receptor beta chains from one specimen sequenced in a study of blood T cells in healthy people across ages. A second roughly 6 to 11 cycle PCR used barcoded and J-beta primers. A single record per CDR3 protein comes from TCRdb applying MiXCR to the 5' RACE reads. The sample holds a few hundred thousand distinct CDR3 sequences, more than 45% seen once. The sequenced sample consisted of blood. The receptors originated from a man in his sixties in good health.

The J gene is TRBJ2-5, the V gene TRBV14; TRBD2 agrees at 7 bases. TRBJ2-7 explains the end of the DNA better; the J call may be wrong. The length of the CDR3 is 14 residues. In germline, CDR1 is SGHDN, CDR2 FVKESK. The CDR3 coding sequence is TGTGCCAGCAGCCCCAAGCGGGGCTCCTACGAGCAGTACTTC. Its translation: CASSPKRGSYEQYF.

The rearrangement uses TRBV3-1 and TRBJ2-4; D gene ambiguous. Gene TRBJ2-7 matches the end of the DNA better, so the J call may be wrong. Germline-derived CDR1 and CDR2 are LGHDT and YNNKEL (reference sequence). The CDR3 totals 14 residues. The CDR3 nucleotides are TGTGCCAGCAGCCCCGGTTTGTCAACCGACGAGCAGTACTTC. This gives the protein CASSPGLSTDEQYF.

The chain employs TRBV6-5 and TRBJ2-3; D unclear. The CDR3 has 13 residues. Between the trimmed V and J ends, which lost 10 bases and 4 bases, there was a span of 15 bases. CDR1 and CDR2 (germline): MNHEY, SVGAGI. The CDR3 DNA is TGTGCCACTGCGACTTGGAATGCAGATACGCAGTATTTT. Translating it yields CATATWNADTQYF.

The chain links TRBV20-1 to TRBJ2-7, with 8 positions matching TRBD1. V dropped 1 base and J dropped 0; count of bases not matched to a gene: 2. CDR1 DFQATT and CDR2 SNEGSKA come from the germline V gene (reference sequence). The CDR3 length is 14 residues. In DNA form, the CDR3 reads TGCAGTGCTAGAGTGGACAGGGCCTCCTACGAGCAGTACTTC. Translation gives CSARVDRASYEQYF.

This chain uses TRBV6-1 with TRBJ2-7; D is unclear. Trimming removed 6 bases from V and 7 bases from J, with 10 bases in between. Germline lookup yields CDR1 MNHNS and CDR2 SASEGT. CDR3 size: 11 residues. CDR3 nucleotide sequence: TGTGCCAGCAGCCCACTATGGGAGCAGTACTTC. Translation: CASSPLWEQYF.

The rearrangement uses TRBV30 and TRBJ2-3; TRBD2 aligns across 14 bases. This CDR3 is 15 amino acids long. From germline, CDR1 is GTSNPN and CDR2 SVGIG (reference sequence). The trim removed 2 bases at V and 4 bases at J, leaving 2 bases unmatched. DNA of the CDR3: TGTGCCTGGAGTTCGGGACTAGCGGGAGCAGATACGCAGTATTTT. This translates into CAWSSGLAGADTQYF.

The chain has TRBV10-3 and TRBJ2-3; D ambiguous. CDR1 and CDR2 (germline): ENHRY, SYGVKD. The CDR3 has 13 residues. The V end was cut by 8 bases, the J end by 0 bases, with 9 bases between. The CDR3 nucleotides read TGTGCCATCCGACATTCCAGCACAGATACGCAGTATTTT. It translates to CAIRHSSTDTQYF.

Many counts were recorded for this clonotype. This chain links TRBV29-1 with TRBJ2-1, with 12 bases lining up with TRBD1. The junction had 10 bases not matched to a gene; V was cut back by 7 bases and J by 9 bases. Germline loops: CDR1 SQVTM, CDR2 ANQGSEA. The CDR3 loop spans 14 amino acids. Here the CDR3 DNA reads TGCAGCGGTTCCCCGGGACAGGGGGCTGCTGAGCAGTTCTTC. It translates to CSGSPGQGAAEQFF.

The chain recombines TRBV5-1 with TRBJ2-3, with 16 bases identical to TRBD2. This CDR3 is 16 amino acids long. With V trimmed by 5 bases and J by 4 bases, 4 bases remained unmatched. Per germline, CDR1 SGHRS and CDR2 YFSETQ. The CDR3 DNA reads as TGCGCCAGCAGAGCGGGACTAGCGGGGGGGGCAGATACGCAGTATTTT. Amino acids: CASRAGLAGGADTQYF.

This clonotype was seen ten or more times. The chain is built from TRBV27 and TRBJ2-3, with D perhaps TRBD2 (6 bases). This CDR3 comprises 15 residues. Per germline, CDR1 MNHEY and CDR2 SMNVEV (reference sequence). V was shortened by 4 bases and J by 0 bases, with 11 bases between the two germline ends. This CDR3 reads CASSSLALSTDTQYF. The CDR3, as DNA: TGTGCCAGCAGTTCACTAGCCCTTAGCACAGATACGCAGTATTTT.

The chain recombines TRBV20-1 with TRBJ2-4; D is possibly TRBD2 (6 bases). Germline assignment: CDR1 DFQATT and CDR2 SNEGSKA (reference sequence). The CDR3 loop spans 14 amino acids. The V end lost 6 bases, the J end lost 7 bases, and 19 bases lay between the germline ends. The CDR3 nucleotides are TGCAGTGCCCAAGAGGGAGGACTCGTGAACATTCAGTACTTC. Translation gives CSAQEGGLVNIQYF.

Only a few counts were recorded for this clonotype. V gene TRBV25-1 combines with J gene TRBJ2-5; TRBD1 matches 9 bases. The CDR3 is 14 amino acids. Trimming cost V 4 bases and J 4 bases; bases outside gene matches: 4. Looked up from germline, CDR1 is MGHDK and CDR2 is SYGVNS. The chain's CDR3 is CASSGATGGETQYF. In DNA form, the CDR3 reads TGTGCCAGCAGTGGAGCGACAGGGGGAGAGACCCAGTACTTC.

This clonotype was seen a few times. In nucleotides, the CDR3 is TGCGCCAGCAGTGAGCCCGGACAGCCCCCCTACGAGCAGTACTTC. Its protein product is CASSEPGQPPYEQYF. The chain is built from TRBV10-2 and TRBJ2-7; the D gene is possibly TRBD1 (6 bases). The length of the CDR3 is 15 residues. Germline assignment: CDR1 WSHSY and CDR2 SAAADI. V was clipped by 2 bases and J by 2 bases, with 13 bases between them.

V gene TRBV9 combines with J gene TRBJ2-1, with D perhaps matching TRBD2 (5 bases). V was clipped by 0 bases and J by 0 bases, with 13 bases between them. Per germline, CDR1 SGDLS and CDR2 YYNGEE. The CDR3 covers 17 residues. The CDR3 bases are TGTGCCAGCAGCGTAGATCGGGGATACAGCTCCTACAATGAGCAGTTCTTC. It specifies CASSVDRGYSSYNEQFF.

The chain recombines TRBV11-2 with TRBJ1-2; D is unresolved. Germline CDR1 is SGHAT and CDR2 is FQNNGV. Deletions cut 5 bases from V and 4 bases from J, with 20 bases between. The CDR3 is 16 amino acids. The CDR3 sequence is CASSQSATRQFYGYTF. CDR3 DNA sequence: TGTGCCAGCAGCCAATCTGCTACGCGGCAGTTCTATGGCTACACCTTC.

On this clonotype: At one of its ends the junction is not consistent with the germline gene, which may arise from a read error. This rearrangement joins TRBV5-1 to TRBJ2-3; maybe TRBD2 (6 bases). The CDR3 sequence is 15 residues long. Germline V gene data show CDR1 as SGHRS and CDR2 as YFSETQ. CDR3 nucleotides: TGCGCCAACAGCGTGGGCGGGATGAGCACAGATACGCAGTATTTT. Translated, it gives CANSVGGMSTDTQYF.

This clonotype has ten or more counts. The V and J genes are TRBV10-3 and TRBJ2-1, with a possible D match to TRBD2 (5 bases). Deletions cut 11 bases from V and 10 bases from J, with 15 bases between. CDR3 length: 11 residues. Germline V gene sequence: CDR1 ENHRY, CDR2 SYGVKD. The CDR3 DNA is TGTGCCGCTACGATGGGCGGGGAGCAGTTCTTC. This translates into CAATMGGEQFF.

This clonotype was picked up a small number of times. The J gene is TRBJ2-3, the V gene TRBV3-1; D is possibly TRBD2 (6 bases). Germline V gene data show CDR1 as LGHDT and CDR2 as YNNKEL (reference sequence). Trimming took 0 bases from V and 6 from J, leaving 19 bases between them. The CDR3 sequence is 17 residues long. The CDR3 bases are TGTGCCAGCAGCCAAGACATCCCGGGACTCCCGCGGGATACGCAGTATTTT. It encodes CASSQDIPGLPRDTQYF.

CDR3 region: CASSHPFTGSSYNEQFF. Here the CDR3 DNA reads TGTGCCAGCAGCCACCCCTTTACAGGGAGCTCCTACAATGAGCAGTTCTTC. The chain has TRBV11-2 and TRBJ2-1, with D perhaps TRBD1 (6 bases). The CDR3 contains 17 residues. The V end lost 5 bases, the J end lost 0 bases, and 17 bases lay between the germline ends. Germline assignment: CDR1 SGHAT and CDR2 FQNNGV.

The V gene is TRBV7-3, the J gene TRBJ2-2, with D possibly being TRBD1 (5 bases). Trimming took off 5 bases at V and 4 bases at J, with 11 bases between the two ends. The germline V gene encodes CDR1 SGHTA and CDR2 FQGTGA. The CDR3 consists of 14 residues. In DNA form, the CDR3 reads TGTGCCAGCAGCGTTGGGCAGGGCACCGGGGAGCTGTTTTTT. It yields the protein CASSVGQGTGELFF. Using reference TRBV7-3 and TRBJ2-2 for the parts outside the CDR3, the full variable domain is GAGVSQTPSNKVTEKGKYVELRCDPISGHTALYWYRQSLGQGPEFLIYFQGTGAADDSGLPNDRFFAVRPEGSVSTLKIQRTERGDSAVYLCASSVGQGTGELFFGEGSRLTVL.

This CDR3 reads CATSGLAVETQYF. The CDR3 DNA follows: TGTGCCACCAGCGGACTAGCGGTCGAGACCCAGTACTTC. The V gene is TRBV15, the J gene TRBJ2-5, with TRBD2 identical over 10 bases. There are 13 residues in the CDR3. Germline V gene data show CDR1 as LNHNV and CDR2 as YYDKDF (reference sequence). Trimming took 5 bases from V and 5 from J; bases not matched to a gene: 2.

The table lists this clonotype with many counts. The V gene is TRBV6-2 or TRBV6-3, the J gene TRBJ2-3; 7 bases line up with TRBD2. Germline V lookup: CDR1 MNHEY, CDR2 SVGEGT. The V segment lost 4 bases and the J segment 1 base; nucleotides outside the gene matches: 8. The CDR3 sequence is 16 residues long. The CDR3 DNA sequence: TGTGCCAGCAGTTGGGGACCGGGACTACGCACAGATACGCAGTATTTT. It translates to CASSWGPGLRTDTQYF.

On this clonotype: A much larger clone lies a single base off, so this may be a read error. V and J are TRBV29-1 and TRBJ2-5; D not certain. V was clipped by 2 bases and J by 4 bases, with 14 bases between them. CDR1 is SQVTM, CDR2 ANQGSEA, per germline. The CDR3 extends over 14 amino acids. The CDR3 nucleotides read TGCAGCGTTGAAAGGTCATCGCACCGAGAGACCCAGTACTTC. It codes for CSVERSSHRETQYF.

The chain joins TRBV6-6 to TRBJ1-6, with unresolved D. The CDR3 is 14 amino acids. With 6 bases removed from V and 8 bases from J, the gap between germline ends came to 14 bases. CDR1 is MNHNY and CDR2 is SVGAGI in the germline V gene (reference sequence). DNA for the CDR3: TGTGCCAGCAGCTGGGCCCCAAGAGATTCACCCCTCCACTTT. Translation: CASSWAPRDSPLHF.